What follows are 15 T cell receptor beta chains derived from one specimen sequenced in a study of blood T cell repertoires in COVID-19. Repertoires were generated with immunoSEQ multiplex PCR, while TCRdb's copy carries only in-frame clones and drops some. The data contain 120,000 to 150,000 clones, roughly 84% of them singletons. The sequencing input was peripheral blood. All receptors come from a human donor with acute or convalescent COVID-19. The donor label of this sample is uncertain.

The J gene is TRBJ1-6, the V gene TRBV6-5, with D uncertain. CDR1 is MNHEY and CDR2 is SVGAGI in the germline V gene. This CDR3 spans 13 amino acids. Trimming took 7 bases from V and 6 from J, leaving 10 bases between them. The DNA for the CDR3 is TGTGCCAGCAAGAGAGAGTTTAATTCACCCCTCCACTTT. It translates to CASKREFNSPLHF.

The chain links TRBV19 to TRBJ1-5; TRBD1 is a possible D gene (5 bases). Trimming took off 5 bases at V and 3 bases at J, with 14 bases between the two ends. CDR3 length equals 15 residues. CDR1 and CDR2 from the germline V gene are LNHDA and SQIVND (reference sequence). CDR3 nucleotide sequence: TGTGCCAGTAGTGACAGTTATAGGGACAATCAGCCCCAGCATTTT. It codes for CASSDSYRDNQPQHF.

The chain recombines TRBV19 with TRBJ1-2, with a possible D match to TRBD1 (6 bases). Germline CDR1 reads LNHDA; CDR2 reads SQIVND (reference sequence). Trimming removed 5 bases from V and 0 bases from J, with 19 bases in between. The CDR3 is made up of 17 amino acids. This CDR3 reads CASSYQRTVPANYGYTF. In nucleotides, the CDR3 is TGTGCCAGTAGTTACCAGAGGACAGTCCCGGCTAACTATGGCTACACCTTC.

This clone has more than one count but fewer than ten. The CDR3 region has the DNA TGTGCCAGCAGTCCCGGGTGGAAAACTGAAGCTTTCTTT. It translates to CASSPGWKTEAFF. The V gene is TRBV6-6, the J gene TRBJ1-1; no reliable D call. V was trimmed by 5 bases and J by 5 bases, leaving 12 bases between them. The CDR3 consists of 13 residues. Germline CDR1 MNHNY, CDR2 SVGAGI (reference sequence).

Only a few counts were recorded for this clone. The chain links TRBV7-9 to TRBJ2-3; 10 bases are a match to TRBD2. In germline, CDR1 is SEHNR, CDR2 FQNEAQ (reference sequence). The trim removed 2 bases at V and 6 bases at J, leaving 5 bases unmatched. This CDR3 contains 15 residues. CDR3 DNA: TGTGCCAGCAGCTTATCCTCGGGACTAGCGGATACGCAGTATTTT. Residues: CASSLSSGLADTQYF.

This clone has just a few counts. The V gene is TRBV28, the J gene TRBJ1-2, with D possibly matching TRBD1 (5 bases). Trimming took off 5 bases at V and 4 bases at J, with 14 bases between the two ends. CDR3 length equals 14 residues. Germline CDR1 MDHEN, CDR2 SYDVKM. CDR3: CASSRPGIVYGYTF. The CDR3 nucleotides are TGTGCCAGCAGTCGTCCAGGGATAGTCTATGGCTACACCTTC.

The chain employs TRBV24-1 and TRBJ2-7; tentative D call: TRBD2 (5 bases). V was pared by 8 bases and J by 0 bases, with 19 bases between. The CDR3 totals 16 residues. Germline assignment: CDR1 KGHDR and CDR2 SFDVKD. The CDR3 DNA reads as TGTGCCACCACCAACCGGGGTCGATGGTACTCCTACGAGCAGTACTTC. It encodes CATTNRGRWYSYEQYF.

This clone was picked up one time. CDR3 sequence: CASSIGTSGVGDTQYF. The CDR3 region has the DNA TGTGCCAGTAGTATCGGGACTAGCGGCGTTGGAGATACGCAGTATTTT. The gene calls are TRBV19 and TRBJ2-3; 11 nucleotides match TRBD2. V shed 3 bases, J shed 5 bases, and the junction held 7 bases outside the gene matches. Germline-derived CDR1 and CDR2 are LNHDA and SQIVND (reference sequence). The CDR3 contains 16 residues.

There are a few counts of this clone. The gene calls are TRBV28 and TRBJ1-2, with 8 nucleotides matching TRBD1. Germline V gives CDR1 MDHEN, CDR2 SYDVKM. This CDR3 has 18 amino acids. V dropped 3 bases and J dropped 5; count of bases not matched to a gene: 17. The CDR3 DNA reads as TGTGCCAGCAGTTTCCTCCAATCTTATGGACAGGGACGTTATGGCTACACCTTC. Translation gives CASSFLQSYGQGRYGYTF.

This chain connects TRBV7-9 to TRBJ1-1; possible D gene TRBD1, 5 bases. Trimming cost V 3 bases and J 4 bases, with 15 bases left between them. This CDR3 region has 15 residues. Germline CDR1 SEHNR, CDR2 FQNEAQ (reference sequence). CDR3 residues: CASSLQDTRSTEAFF. CDR3 coding DNA: TGTGCCAGCAGCTTGCAGGACACCCGGAGCACTGAAGCTTTCTTT.

The V gene is TRBV6-6, the J gene TRBJ2-2; 9 bases fit TRBD1. Germline lookup yields CDR1 MNHNY and CDR2 SVGAGI (reference sequence). The CDR3 length is 15 residues. The trim removed 7 bases at V and 5 bases at J, leaving 8 bases unmatched. The CDR3 DNA reads as TGTGCCAGCACCTGGGACAGGGTGGATACCGGGGAGCTGTTTTTT. Its translation: CASTWDRVDTGELFF.

The rearrangement uses TRBV20-1 and TRBJ2-4; 11 bases are a match to TRBD2. The germline CDR1 and CDR2 sequences are DFQATT and SNEGSKA (reference sequence). The CDR3 runs to 17 residues. With V trimmed by 3 bases and J by 1 base, 8 bases remained unmatched. As DNA, the CDR3 is TGCAGTGCTAGTCTAGCGGGAGGTGGAGAGGCCAAAAACATTCAGTACTTC. Amino acid sequence: CSASLAGGGEAKNIQYF.

The gene calls are TRBV5-6 and TRBJ2-2; 8 bases are shared with TRBD1. The CDR3 loop spans 17 amino acids. V lost 1 base, J lost 0 bases, and 5 bases stayed unmatched. Germline V gene sequence: CDR1 SGHDT, CDR2 YYEEEE. This chain's CDR3 is CASSLRTGKTNTGELFF. The CDR3 DNA reads TGTGCCAGCAGCTTGCGGACAGGGAAGACGAACACCGGGGAGCTGTTTTTT. Variable domain in full (rest from reference TRBV5-6 and TRBJ2-2): DAGVTQSPTHLIKTRGQQVTLRCSPKSGHDTVSWYQQALGQGPQFIFQYYEEEERQRGNFPDRFSGHQFPNYSSELNVNALLLGDSALYLCASSLRTGKTNTGELFFGEGSRLTVL.

The chain carries TRBV7-2 and TRBJ2-7, with 9 bases fitting TRBD1. The CDR3 is made up of 15 amino acids. CDR1 SGHTA and CDR2 FQGNSA come from the germline V gene. V was clipped by 5 bases and J by 1 base; unmatched bases: 6. As DNA, the CDR3 is TGTGCCAGCAGCCGGGACAGGGTAGGATCCTACGAGCAGTACTTC. Translating gives CASSRDRVGSYEQYF.

This CDR3 reads CASSAVGGETDGYTF. CDR3 coding DNA: TGTGCCAGCAGTGCCGTTGGGGGGGAAACTGATGGCTACACCTTC. The chain employs TRBV2 and TRBJ1-2; D is possibly TRBD1 (5 bases). The CDR3 runs 15 residues. The V gene's germline CDR1 is SNHLY and CDR2 FYNNEI. Trimming cost V 4 bases and J 6 bases, with 18 bases left between them.